These T cell receptor beta chains were read from a single sample in a study of blood T cell repertoires in COVID-19. The method was immunoSEQ multiplex PCR; TCRdb's version includes in-frame clones alone and lacks a portion of them. This table holds some 46,000 clones, around 87% found once. Material: peripheral blood. Receptor source: a human donor in a cohort sampled during active COVID-19. Each CDR3 is given with its conserved first and last residue. The D gene is left open where the match is weak. Clone size appears in some rows only: once, few, many, or a class for an expanded clone.

TRBD2,-,TRBV9,TRBJ2-1,TGTGCCAGCAGCGTAGCTGGGACTAGCGGGATGGATGAGCAGTTCTTC,CASSVAGTSGMDEQFF
TRBD1,-,TRBV2,TRBJ2-5,TGTGCCAGCAGTGAAAACAGGGGCGGCGAGGAGACCCAGTACTTC,CASSENRGGEETQYF
TRBD2,-,TRBV7-9,TRBJ2-7,TGTGCCAGCAGCTCGCGGGAGAATGGATCCTACGAGCAGTACTTC,CASSSRENGSYEQYF
TRBD2,-,TRBV27,TRBJ2-7,TGTGCCAGCTCGGGGGGGACTAGCGGCCCTTACGAGCAGTACTTC,CASSGGTSGPYEQYF
-,-,TRBV4-1,TRBJ2-2,TGCGCCAGCAGCCGGACAATCGCGAACACCGGGGAGCTGTTTTTT,CASSRTIANTGELFF
TRBD2,-,TRBV6-6,TRBJ2-7,TGTGCCAGCAGTCCCTCCCCACTAGCGGGAACACGCTCCTACGAGCAGTACTTC,CASSPSPLAGTRSYEQYF
TRBD2,-,TRBV4-1,TRBJ2-7,TGCGCCAGCAGCCAAGTTGTGGGAGGGCCGGGGGAGCAGTACTTC,CASSQVVGGPGEQYF
TRBD2,-,TRBV10-3,TRBJ2-2,TGTGCCATCAGTGATGTGGCTAGCGGGAGGGCGGGGGAGCTGTTTTTT,CAISDVASGRAGELFF
TRBD1,-,TRBV15,TRBJ2-5,TGTGCCACCAGCAGTCTCCTCTACAGGGGTGATAACCAAGAGACCCAGTACTTC,CATSSLLYRGDNQETQYF
-,-,TRBV7-9,TRBJ2-2,TGTGCCAGCAGGCCTACCTCGAACACCGGGGAGCTGTTTTTT,CASRPTSNTGELFF
-,-,TRBV19,TRBJ2-3,TGTGCCAGTAGAATCACGGGGACAAATACGCAGTATTTT,CASRITGTNTQYF
-,-,TRBV4-1,TRBJ2-2,TGCGCCAGCAGCCAACCCGCCGCGGTAATCAGTGGGGAGCTGTTTTTT,CASSQPAAVISGELFF
TRBD2,-,TRBV5-4,TRBJ2-3,TGTGCCAGCAGGGCCGGGACTAGCGTGACAGATACGCAGTATTTT,CASRAGTSVTDTQYF
TRBD2,-,TRBV7-9,TRBJ2-1,TGTGCCAGCGGAAAGGGACTAGATGTAACGGGGCGCAATGAGCAGTTCTTC,CASGKGLDVTGRNEQFF
-,-,TRBV6-1,TRBJ1-5,TGTGCCAGCAGTGACAATAGCAATCAGCCCCAGCATTTT,CASSDNSNQPQHF
-,-,TRBV28,TRBJ2-1,TGTGCCAGCAGTTTCCAGACTCTTGACAATGAGCAGTTCTTC,CASSFQTLDNEQFF
-,-,TRBV9,TRBJ2-2,TGTGCCAGCAGCGGTGGACAGATTACCGGGGAGCTGTTTTTT,CASSGGQITGELFF
-,once,TRBV10-3,TRBJ2-7,TGTGCCATCAGTGGAGCCGGACAAACTTCCTACGAGCAGTACTTC,CAISGAGQTSYEQYF
TRBD1,-,TRBV28,TRBJ1-2,TGTGCCAGCAGCTCCGGGACAGGCGACTATGGCTACACCTTC,CASSSGTGDYGYTF
TRBD2,-,TRBV4-1,TRBJ2-1,TGCGCCAGCAGCCAAGATCGGCGGACTAGCGGGTACAATGAGCAGTTCTTC,CASSQDRRTSGYNEQFF
TRBD1,-,TRBV6-6,TRBJ1-5,TGTGCCAGCAGGGAAACAGGGGGCAATCAGCCCCAGCATTTT,CASRETGGNQPQHF
TRBD2,-,TRBV4-2,TRBJ2-7,TGTGCCAGCAGCCAAGGGGTTTGGGGGAGCGGGAGCTACGAGCAGTACTTC,CASSQGVWGSGSYEQYF
TRBD1,-,TRBV6-6,TRBJ2-5,TGTGCCAGCAGTGACAGGGGGCGCGGAGAGACCCAGTACTTC,CASSDRGRGETQYF
TRBD1,-,TRBV11-2,TRBJ2-7,TGTGCCAGCAGCGTATTTTCCGGGACAGGGGTGACCTACGAGCAGTACTTC,CASSVFSGTGVTYEQYF
TRBD2,-,TRBV7-2,TRBJ2-7,TGTGCCAGCAGCTTTGCTAGCGGGAGTATGGTGAGGGAGCAGTACTTC,CASSFASGSMVREQYF
TRBD2,-,TRBV9,TRBJ2-2,TGTGCCAGCAGCGTAGTTGTAGCGGGAGGTACCGGGGAGCTGTTTTTT,CASSVVVAGGTGELFF
-,-,TRBV9,TRBJ1-1,TGTGCCAGCAGCGCTGGGACTCTGAACACTGAAGCTTTCTTT,CASSAGTLNTEAFF
TRBD1,-,TRBV27,TRBJ2-7,TGTGCCAGCAGCCCATGGGCCCCGGGACAGCAATACGAGCAGTACTTC,CASSPWAPGQQYEQYF
TRBD2,-,TRBV5-1,TRBJ2-7,TGCGCCAGCAGCTTGCCCACTGGAGCGGGAGCTTCCGAGCAGTACTTC,CASSLPTGAGASEQYF
TRBD2,once,TRBV7-6,TRBJ2-1,TGTGCCAGCAGCTTACGGGGACTAGCGGGAGTTGGGTCCTACAATGAGCAGTTCTTC,CASSLRGLAGVGSYNEQFF
-,-,TRBV5-5,TRBJ2-3,TGTGCCAGCAGCGTCAGGGGTGTAGGAGATACGCAGTATTTT,CASSVRGVGDTQYF
TRBD1,-,TRBV5-4,TRBJ2-1,TGTGCCAGCAGCTACAGACAGGGAAGGACCTACAATGAGCAGTTCTTC,CASSYRQGRTYNEQFF
TRBD2,-,TRBV7-9,TRBJ2-3,TGTGCCAGCAGCTTAGTAGGACTAGGCTCGAGTGATACGCAGTATTTT,CASSLVGLGSSDTQYF
-,-,TRBV10-3,TRBJ2-1,TGTGCCATCAGGGAGGGGGGGGATGAGCAGTTCTTC,CAIREGGDEQFF
TRBD2,-,TRBV29-1,TRBJ2-7,TGCAGCGTCAACCTAGCGGGAGGGCCCTACGAGCAGTACTTC,CSVNLAGGPYEQYF
TRBD1,-,TRBV7-9,TRBJ2-2,TGTGCCAGCAGCTTGGGGGTAGGACAGGGGAGCACCGGGGAGCTGTTTTTT,CASSLGVGQGSTGELFF
-,-,TRBV27,TRBJ2-7,TGTGCCAGCAGTGTAGGGGCAGGGTACGAGCAGTACTTC,CASSVGAGYEQYF
-,-,TRBV7-8,TRBJ2-7,TGTGCCAGCAGCTTAGGCCCGGGGATTTTATCAGGCGAGCAGTACTTC,CASSLGPGILSGEQYF
-,-,TRBV7-9,TRBJ2-3,TGTGCCAGCAGCCAACAAGATACGCAGTATTTT,CASSQQDTQYF
TRBD1,-,TRBV2,TRBJ2-6,TGTGCCACCAGGCTAAAGGACAGGGGCTCTGGGGCCAACGTCCTGACTTTC,CATRLKDRGSGANVLTF
TRBD2,-,TRBV5-6,TRBJ2-1,TGTGCCAGCAGGCATACAGGAGGACTAGCGCGGAGGGGTGAGCAGTTCTTC,CASRHTGGLARRGEQFF
-,-,TRBV29-1,TRBJ2-7,TGCAGCGTTGGTAGTAGTGGGTCTGGGGCTAACGAGCAGTACTTC,CSVGSSGSGANEQYF
-,-,TRBV9,TRBJ2-5,TGTGCCAGCAGTCGACAGGGAGGCTTGGGAGAGACCCAGTACTTC,CASSRQGGLGETQYF
-,-,TRBV7-2,TRBJ1-2,TGTGCCAGCAGCCCCGGTCCTACAGGGCACACTGGCTACACCTTC,CASSPGPTGHTGYTF
TRBD1,few,TRBV24-1,TRBJ2-1,TGTGCCACGGAGCGGGACAGGGGTAATGAGCAGTTCTTC,CATERDRGNEQFF
TRBD1,once,TRBV28,TRBJ2-7,TGTGCCAGCAGTTTATCACAGGGGAGTTACGAGCAGTACTTC,CASSLSQGSYEQYF
TRBD1,-,TRBV7-2,TRBJ1-1,TGTGCCAGCAGCCAAAGACAGGGGGGCTCTGAAGCTTTCTTT,CASSQRQGGSEAFF
TRBD1,-,TRBV6-4,TRBJ2-1,TGTGCCAGCAGTGTAACCGGGACAGGGTCGAATGAGCAGTTCTTC,CASSVTGTGSNEQFF
TRBD2,-,TRBV2,TRBJ2-1,TGTGCCAGCAAATTACACGGCGGGAGCAATGAGCAGTTCTTC,CASKLHGGSNEQFF
-,-,TRBV14,TRBJ1-1,TGTGCCAGCAGCCAAGATCCGGGGGTGATCACTGAAGCTTTCTTT,CASSQDPGVITEAFF
-,-,TRBV6-2/TRBV6-3,TRBJ1-5,TGTGCCAGCAGCACCACACAGGGAAACGGGCAGCCCCAGCATTTT,CASSTTQGNGQPQHF
TRBD1,-,TRBV30,TRBJ2-2,TGTGCCTGGACCTGGACAGGGGTGGCCGGGGAGCTGTTTTTT,CAWTWTGVAGELFF
-,-,TRBV4-3,TRBJ2-2,TGCGCCAGCAGCCAAGATCCCGGGACGAACACCGGGGAGCTGTTTTTT,CASSQDPGTNTGELFF